These 4 T cell receptor beta chains share one sample of origin, sequenced in a study of OX40 agonist ivuxolimab in advanced cancers. Assay: immunoSEQ multiplex PCR; the TCRdb copy retains only in-frame clones and omits some. The repertoire holds around 70,000 clones, with 80% to 90% as singletons. Sequenced here: CD4+ or CD8+ T cells sorted from blood, sampled in a trial of the OX40 agonist ivuxolimab. The receptors derive from an adult with an advanced solid tumor such as melanoma, head and neck, liver or kidney cancer.

The V and J genes are TRBV19 and TRBJ1-2, with 7 bases lining up with TRBD1. Germline V gene sequence: CDR1 LNHDA, CDR2 SQIVND (reference sequence). CDR3 length: 15 amino acids. After removal of 9 bases from V and 4 bases from J, the junction contained 14 bases not matched to a gene. The CDR3 nucleotides are TGTGCCAGCAAACTTATCACAGGGGACCTCTATGGCTACACCTTC. It encodes CASKLITGDLYGYTF.

J is TRBJ1-4 and V is TRBV9; no clear D. Trimming left V 3 bases short and J 7 bases short, with 16 bases between. The germline V gene encodes CDR1 SGDLS and CDR2 YYNGEE. This CDR3 has 15 residues. The DNA of the CDR3 is TGTGCCAGCAGCGGAGGGAGCAACAGATTTGAAAAACTGTTTTTT. Translation gives CASSGGSNRFEKLFF.

The chain carries TRBV9 and TRBJ2-3; D unclear. CDR1 is SGDLS and CDR2 is YYNGEE in the germline V gene. V lost 3 bases and J lost 0, with 5 bases in between. CDR3 length equals 13 residues. CDR3 sequence reads: CASSAASTDTQYF. The CDR3 DNA sequence: TGTGCCAGCAGCGCAGCCAGCACAGATACGCAGTATTTT.

V usage is TRBV7-9 and J usage is TRBJ2-1, with 12 nucleotides matching TRBD1. With 5 bases clipped from V and 8 bases from J, the junction kept 7 bases outside the gene matches. The CDR3 loop spans 15 amino acids. Looked up from germline, CDR1 is SEHNR and CDR2 is FQNEAQ (reference sequence). CDR3 nucleotides: TGTGCCAGCAGCGGCCCCGGGACAGGGGGCCATGAGCAGTTCTTC. This gives the protein CASSGPGTGGHEQFF.